This T cell receptor (beta chain) was recorded in a study of T cell changes during pregnancy in multiple sclerosis. TCRdb keeps only in-frame clones here, not all; method: immunoSEQ multiplex PCR. The sample holds about 60,000 clones, roughly 93% seen once. The CDR3 has 13 amino acids. The V gene's germline CDR1 is LNHDA and CDR2 SQIVND (reference sequence). V was shortened by 3 bases and J by 1 base, with 6 bases between the two germline ends. The sequence derives from a female donor with multiple sclerosis, enrolled in a pregnancy study. The V call is TRBV19, the J call TRBJ1-1; no clear D gene. The sample in question was CD8+ T cells from peripheral blood mononuclear cells, obtained in the second trimester of pregnancy. The CDR3 DNA follows: TGTGCCAGTAGTATGGGAGCGAACACTGAAGCTTTCTTT. This translates into CASSMGANTEAFF.